One and the same sample provided the 22 T cell receptor beta chains below, sequenced in a study of OX40 agonist ivuxolimab in advanced cancers. Library preparation employed the immunoSEQ multiplex PCR assay. Imported from immuneACCESS, the table was reduced by TCRdb to in-frame sequences with V and J called. These copies leave out some clones; in studies compared against another copy, an unresolved V gene accounts for under half, and the cause of the remainder is not known. The sample records 50,000 to 65,000 clones, over 75% of which are singletons. The ten largest clonotypes hold around 4.5% of the sample. Sample: CD4+ or CD8+ T cells sorted from blood, taken in a trial of the OX40 agonist ivuxolimab. Receptors were obtained from an adult with an advanced solid tumor such as melanoma, head and neck, liver or kidney cancer.

The chain has TRBV2 and TRBJ2-1; no clear D gene. Looked up from germline, CDR1 is SNHLY and CDR2 is FYNNEI. With 7 bases removed from V and 8 bases from J, the gap between germline ends came to 9 bases. The CDR3 has 11 residues. CDR3 amino acids: CASMYVYEQFF. DNA for the CDR3: TGTGCCAGCATGTACGTCTATGAGCAGTTCTTC.

This clone was detected only once. The rearrangement uses TRBV10-2 and TRBJ2-7, with TRBD2 matching over 8 bases. Trimming at V came to 6 bases and at J to 4 bases, leaving 5 bases not matched to a gene. CDR3 size: 13 residues. CDR1 WSHSY and CDR2 SAAADI come from the germline V gene. The CDR3 sequence is CASSGGGKYEQYF. The CDR3, as DNA: TGCGCCAGCAGCGGGGGGGGCAAGTACGAGCAGTACTTC.

The CDR3 coding sequence is TGTGCCAGCAGCTTTGGGAGGTCAGGCTACGAGCAGTACTTC. The encoded protein is CASSFGRSGYEQYF. The rearrangement uses TRBV5-5 and TRBJ2-7; perhaps TRBD2 as D (6 bases). The CDR3 has 14 amino acids. Germline lookup yields CDR1 SGHKS and CDR2 YYEKEE (reference sequence). Trimming stripped 2 bases from V and 3 bases from J, with 12 bases between.

This chain joins TRBV29-1 and TRBJ2-7, with D perhaps matching TRBD1 or TRBD2 (5 bases each). Germline V lookup: CDR1 SQVTM, CDR2 ANQGSEA. Trimming left V 0 bases short and J 8 bases short, with 26 bases between. There are 17 residues in the CDR3. The CDR3 spells CSVEDQGPDSSYAQQYF. The CDR3 DNA reads as TGCAGCGTTGAAGATCAGGGACCAGACAGCTCCTACGCCCAGCAGTACTTC.

The V and J genes are TRBV7-9 and TRBJ2-2, with 10 nucleotides matching TRBD1. Trimming cost V 6 bases and J 7 bases; bases outside gene matches: 8. Germline CDR1 is SEHNR and CDR2 is FQNEAQ (reference sequence). The CDR3 has 15 residues. CDR3 nucleotides: TGTGCCAGCAGACGGACAGGGGGAGTGGACGGGGAGCTGTTTTTT. Protein sequence: CASRRTGGVDGELFF.

This chain connects TRBV30 to TRBJ2-1; 11 bases align to TRBD2. Trimming took 3 bases from V and 4 from J; bases not matched to a gene: 8. The CDR3 totals 16 residues. Germline assignment: CDR1 GTSNPN and CDR2 SVGIG (reference sequence). CDR3 sequence: CAWSASSGGFYNEQFF. CDR3 nucleotides: TGTGCCTGGAGCGCGTCTAGCGGGGGGTTTTACAATGAGCAGTTCTTC.

This clone turned up a few times. The V gene is TRBV2, the J gene TRBJ1-2, with a possible D match to TRBD1 (5 bases). CDR1 is SNHLY, CDR2 FYNNEI, per germline. Trimming pared 6 bases from V and 1 base from J, leaving 9 bases between. CDR3 length: 13 amino acids. CDR3: CASREDINYGYTF. The CDR3 DNA is TGTGCCAGCAGGGAGGACATTAACTATGGCTACACCTTC.

The V and J genes are TRBV19 and TRBJ1-5, with D hard to call. CDR1 is LNHDA and CDR2 is SQIVND in the germline V gene (reference sequence). CDR3 length equals 16 residues. The V and J ends lost 5 bases and 4 bases respectively, with 18 bases between them. CDR3 loop: CASSLRQSMGNQPQHF. CDR3 coding DNA: TGTGCCAGTAGTCTTCGACAATCCATGGGGAATCAGCCCCAGCATTTT.

J is TRBJ2-1 and V is TRBV11-2; D might be TRBD1 or TRBD2, each matching 5 bases. The CDR3 sequence is 16 residues long. V lost 6 bases to trimming and J lost 2 bases, with 17 bases between them. Germline V CDR1 and CDR2: SGHAT, FQNNGV. The CDR3 DNA is TGTGCCAGCAGTTCCGGAGCAGGGAGACCCTACAATGAGCAGTTCTTC. It encodes CASSSGAGRPYNEQFF.

This clone was recorded a few times. This chain uses TRBV18 with TRBJ2-7, with 7 bases that match TRBD1. This CDR3 contains 14 residues. Germline assignment: CDR1 KGHSH and CDR2 LQKENI. V lost 2 bases, J lost 3 bases, and 4 bases stayed unmatched. The CDR3 coding sequence is TGTGCCAGCTCACCAGCCTGGGACAGCTACGAGCAGTACTTC. This gives the protein CASSPAWDSYEQYF.

The chain employs TRBV2 and TRBJ1-4; 9 bases line up with TRBD1. V shed 6 bases and J 3 bases; nucleotides not matched to a gene: 2. This CDR3 comprises 14 residues. Germline V gene sequence: CDR1 SNHLY, CDR2 FYNNEI. The DNA for the CDR3 is TGTGCCAGCAGGACAGGGGGGGCTAATGAAAAACTGTTTTTT. Its translation is CASRTGGANEKLFF.

The chain has TRBV28 and TRBJ2-3, with 7 bases lining up with TRBD1. The CDR3 has 16 residues. Germline V lookup: CDR1 MDHEN, CDR2 SYDVKM. Germline trimming cut 6 bases from V and 2 bases from J; bases unmatched to any gene: 11. The CDR3 DNA follows: TGTGCCAGCAGCCTGACAGGGCCTATCATCACAGATACGCAGTATTTT. It yields the protein CASSLTGPIITDTQYF.

CDR3 amino acids: CASSPGLAHEQYF. CDR3 bases: TGTGCCAGCAGCCCAGGACTAGCCCACGAGCAGTACTTC. The chain employs TRBV5-6 and TRBJ2-7, with 8 bases matching TRBD2. Per germline, CDR1 SGHDT and CDR2 YYEEEE. The CDR3 length is 13 residues. J was trimmed by 5 bases and V by 4 bases; bases with no gene match: 5.

This sequence joins TRBV5-8 and TRBJ2-5; TRBD1 agrees at 9 bases. V lost 4 bases to trimming and J lost 5 bases; unmatched junction nucleotides: 9. The CDR3 spans 15 residues. The V gene's germline CDR1 is SGHTS and CDR2 YDEGEE. CDR3 sequence reads: CASSLGQGMGETQYF. The CDR3 DNA is TGTGCCAGCAGCCTGGGACAGGGTATGGGGGAGACCCAGTACTTC. Based on the CDR3 plus reference TRBV5-8 and TRBJ2-5, the full variable domain is EAGVTQSPTHLIKTRGQQATLRCSPISGHTSVYWYQQALGLGLQFLLWYDEGEERNRGNFPPRFSGRQFPNYSSELNVNALELEDSALYLCASSLGQGMGETQYFGPGTRLLVL.

The gene calls are TRBV14 and TRBJ1-1; D not certain. Per germline, CDR1 SGHDN and CDR2 FVKESK. The CDR3 extends over 13 amino acids. V was shortened by 2 bases and J by 2 bases, with 6 bases between the two germline ends. CDR3 nucleotides: TGTGCCAGCAGCCAATGGCTTAACACTGAAGCTTTCTTT. Its translation: CASSQWLNTEAFF.

This clone was detected once. CDR3: CASSLEGRGRHEQYF. Here the CDR3 DNA reads TGCGCCAGCAGCTTGGAAGGACGGGGACGGCACGAGCAGTACTTC. The rearrangement links TRBV5-1 to TRBJ2-7, with D tentatively TRBD1 or TRBD2 (5 bases each). Deletions cut 0 bases from V and 5 bases from J, with 15 bases between. CDR3 length: 15 amino acids. The V gene's germline CDR1 is SGHRS and CDR2 YFSETQ.

The V call is TRBV5-6, the J call TRBJ2-7, with D unclear. The germline CDR1 and CDR2 sequences are SGHDT and YYEEEE. The CDR3 contains 13 residues. Trimming took off 0 bases at V and 0 bases at J, with 4 bases between the two ends. The CDR3 nucleotides are TGTGCCAGCAGCTTGGTTAGCTCCTACGAGCAGTACTTC. Translating gives CASSLVSSYEQYF.

The chain employs TRBV15 and TRBJ2-7; D is ambiguous. V lost 0 bases, J lost 4 bases, and 10 bases lay in between. This CDR3 has 14 residues. Germline loops: CDR1 LNHNV, CDR2 YYDKDF (reference sequence). CDR3 nucleotide sequence: TGTGCCACCAGCAGAGACGCTGAGAAATACGAGCAGTACTTC. Amino acid sequence: CATSRDAEKYEQYF.

V usage is TRBV28 and J usage is TRBJ2-7; D is perhaps TRBD1 (6 bases). Between the trimmed V and J ends, which lost 8 bases and 2 bases, there was a span of 19 bases. Germline V gene lookup returns CDR1 MDHEN and CDR2 SYDVKM. The CDR3 is 15 amino acids. This CDR3 is CASFRDRDNPYEQYF. The CDR3 bases are TGTGCCAGCTTCCGAGACCGGGACAATCCCTACGAGCAGTACTTC.

The rearrangement uses TRBV15 and TRBJ2-3; 9 bases are shared with TRBD2. CDR3 length equals 14 residues. Germline trimming cut 4 bases from V and 6 bases from J; bases unmatched to any gene: 5. The V gene's germline CDR1 is LNHNV and CDR2 YYDKDF (reference sequence). CDR3 amino acids: CATSMSGGSDTQYF. The CDR3 coding sequence is TGTGCCACCAGCATGAGCGGGGGGTCGGATACGCAGTATTTT.

The chain recombines TRBV10-2 with TRBJ2-1, with 10 bases matching TRBD2. J gave up 7 bases and V 4 bases, and 7 bases lay outside the gene matches. The CDR3 has 15 amino acids. CDR1 and CDR2 from the germline V gene are WSHSY and SAAADI. The CDR3 protein is CASSAASGGGNEQFF. CDR3 DNA: TGCGCCAGCAGTGCGGCTAGCGGGGGAGGGAATGAGCAGTTCTTC.

In this sample, this clone turned up once. This sequence joins TRBV4-1 and TRBJ1-2; D is unresolved. The CDR3 sequence is 12 residues long. The V and J ends lost 0 bases and 6 bases respectively, with 5 bases between them. Germline CDR1 MGHRA, CDR2 YSYEKL. The CDR3 sequence is CASSQEANGYTF. The CDR3 nucleotides are TGCGCCAGCAGCCAAGAGGCGAATGGCTACACCTTC.